These 8 T cell receptor beta chains originate from one sample sequenced in a study of cytomegalovirus exposure and HLA in healthy donors. The PCR was carried out with 60 Vbeta primers and 13 Jbeta primers. Sequencing was performed with immunoSEQ multiplex PCR; in TCRdb, only in-frame clones are kept and a portion is missing. Seen here are some 150,000 clones, around three quarters observed once, and the top ten hold 1.5% to 2%. Sequences were obtained from PBMCs. Receptors originate from a woman aged 25 to 39 in good health and CMV-seronegative.

This rearrangement joins TRBV27 to TRBJ1-1, with D perhaps matching TRBD1 (6 bases). The CDR3 totals 15 residues. Looked up from germline, CDR1 is MNHEY and CDR2 is SMNVEV (reference sequence). V lost 3 bases, J lost 2 bases, and 13 bases lay in between. The CDR3 is CASSFRGGANTEAFF. In DNA form, the CDR3 reads TGTGCCAGCAGTTTCCGTGGGGGGGCTAACACTGAAGCTTTCTTT.

In its sample, this clone was seen once. This chain connects TRBV5-8 to TRBJ1-2, with D uncertain. The V gene lost 1 base and the J gene lost 5 bases, with 9 bases spanning the gap. CDR1 is SGHTS, CDR2 YDEGEE, per germline. CDR3 size: 13 residues. The CDR3 region has the DNA TGTGCCAGCAGCTTGCCTACCGGGTATGGCTACACCTTC. Its translation is CASSLPTGYGYTF.

V is TRBV11-2 and J is TRBJ2-5; a possible D gene is TRBD2 (5 bases). The CDR3 is made up of 14 amino acids. The V end was cut by 2 bases, the J end by 1 base, with 8 bases between. Germline lookup yields CDR1 SGHAT and CDR2 FQNNGV. As DNA, the CDR3 is TGTGCCAGCAGCTTACGAGGGTTCCAAGAGACCCAGTACTTC. This sequence encodes CASSLRGFQETQYF.

The chain joins TRBV28 to TRBJ2-5; maybe TRBD2 (6 bases). The germline V gene encodes CDR1 MDHEN and CDR2 SYDVKM. Deletions cut 4 bases from V and 7 bases from J, with 22 bases between. This CDR3 is 16 amino acids long. CDR3 loop: CASSSYSAGTPGTQYF. In nucleotides, the CDR3 is TGTGCCAGCAGTTCCTACTCCGCAGGGACTCCGGGGACCCAGTACTTC.

There are a few counts of this clone. The chain employs TRBV30 and TRBJ1-3; TRBD1 is a possible D gene (5 bases). The V gene lost 1 base and the J gene lost 8 bases, with 9 bases spanning the gap. The CDR3 contains 12 residues. CDR1 is GTSNPN, CDR2 SVGIG, per germline (reference sequence). CDR3 protein: CAWSELGDTIYF. In DNA form, the CDR3 reads TGTGCCTGGAGTGAGTTAGGGGACACCATATATTTT. Combining the CDR3 with reference TRBV30 and TRBJ1-3 gives the whole variable domain SQTIHQWPATLVQPVGSPLSLECTVEGTSNPNLYWYRQAAGRGLQLLFYSVGIGQISSEVPQNLSASRPQDRQFILSSKKLLLSDSGFYLCAWSELGDTIYFGEGSWLTVV.

The genes are TRBV7-9 and TRBJ2-7; D might be TRBD2 (5 bases). The CDR3 has 14 amino acids. The germline gives CDR1 SEHNR, CDR2 FQNEAQ (reference sequence). V gave up 1 base and J gave up 7 bases, with 14 bases separating them. The chain's CDR3 is CASSLGGAVREQYF. The CDR3 DNA sequence: TGTGCCAGCAGCTTAGGGGGAGCGGTAAGAGAGCAGTACTTC.

CDR3 residues: CASSEQGSGAGYTF. DNA of the CDR3: TGCGCCAGCAGCGAACAGGGGAGTGGCGCTGGCTACACCTTC. The chain has TRBV5-1 and TRBJ1-2; 7 bases align to TRBD1. Looked up from germline, CDR1 is SGHRS and CDR2 is YFSETQ. The ends lost 4 bases at V and 7 bases at J; junction bases unmatched: 10. The CDR3 runs 14 residues.

The chain combines TRBV18 with TRBJ1-1; maybe TRBD1 (5 bases). This CDR3 contains 17 residues. V lost 1 base, J lost 3 bases, and 18 bases lay in between. Germline V lookup: CDR1 KGHSH, CDR2 LQKENI. Here the CDR3 DNA reads TGTGCCAGCTCACCACTTATCCCAGGGCTTTCGGACACTGAAGCTTTCTTT. Protein sequence: CASSPLIPGLSDTEAFF.